The clone carrying this T cell receptor beta chain was detected only a few times. It was with 60 Vbeta and 13 Jbeta primers that the PCR ran. The data were produced by immunoSEQ multiplex PCR, yet TCRdb's version contains in-frame clones alone and is incomplete. The table records over 150,000 clones, 80% of them present only once. The sample is drawn from a study of cytomegalovirus exposure and HLA in healthy donors. V gave up 0 bases and J gave up 7 bases, with 19 bases separating them. CDR1 and CDR2 (germline): SQVTM, ANQGSEA. The CDR3 totals 16 residues. The J gene is TRBJ2-1, the V gene TRBV29-1; maybe TRBD1 (6 bases). This sequence was found in a young man in good health and CMV-seronegative. Sequencing was done on a sample of PBMCs. Here the CDR3 reads CSVEERRQVGPNEQFF. The CDR3 DNA is TGCAGCGTTGAAGAACGGAGACAGGTGGGCCCTAATGAGCAGTTCTTC.